These T cell receptor beta chains were read from a single sample in a study of T cell responses to AZD1222 COVID-19 vaccine. Clones were sequenced by immunoSEQ multiplex PCR, and TCRdb holds only the in-frame ones, with some missing. The sample lists about 120,000 clones, approximately 94% occurring once. This sample comprised peripheral blood, obtained 28 days after the second AZD1222 dose. The receptor source for this set is an adult who received the AZD1222 COVID-19 vaccine. CDR3s include the opening cysteine and the closing phenylalanine or tryptophan. Each record gives: clone size, J gene, V gene, D gene, CDR3 length, CDR3 protein, CDR3 DNA. A D gene is named only where the DNA matches it firmly. Not every row has a clone size; where given, it reads once, few, many or a size class.

- TRBJ2-7 TRBV30 TRBD1 14 CAWSWTGRSYEQYF TGTGCCTGGAGTTGGACAGGCAGGTCCTACGAGCAGTACTTC
- TRBJ1-1 TRBV6-5 - 13 CASRLLANTEAFF TGTGCCAGCAGATTGTTGGCGAACACTGAAGCTTTCTTT
- TRBJ1-1 TRBV5-6 TRBD1 14 CASTRTGTNTEAFF TGTGCCAGCACCCGGACAGGGACGAACACTGAAGCTTTCTTT
- TRBJ1-1 TRBV5-1 - 14 CASSLAGPRTEAFF TGCGCCAGCAGCTTGGCGGGTCCCAGGACTGAAGCTTTCTTT
- TRBJ1-2 TRBV3-1/TRBV3-2 - 12 CASSPNAGGYTF TGTGCCAGCAGCCCGAACGCCGGAGGCTACACCTTC
- TRBJ1-4 TRBV19 TRBD1 18 CASSIGQGTFGTNEKLFF TGTGCCAGTAGTATAGGACAGGGGACCTTCGGGACTAATGAAAAACTGTTTTTT
once TRBJ1-5 TRBV6-6 - 12 CASMRGNQPQHF TGTGCCAGCATGCGGGGCAATCAGCCCCAGCATTTT
- TRBJ2-5 TRBV7-2 - 16 CASSLRLVGLQETQYF TGTGCCAGCAGCTTACGCCTAGTGGGTCTCCAAGAGACCCAGTACTTC
- TRBJ1-2 TRBV7-9 TRBD1 15 CASSFPGGSYYGYTF TGTGCCAGCAGCTTCCCAGGGGGCTCGTACTATGGCTACACCTTC
- TRBJ2-1 TRBV2 - 14 CASSVTRSYNEQFF TGTGCCAGCAGTGTGACAAGGTCCTACAATGAGCAGTTCTTC
- TRBJ1-2 TRBV3-1/TRBV3-2 TRBD1 14 CASSQGQGIYGYTF TGTGCCAGCAGCCAAGGACAGGGGATCTATGGCTACACCTTC
- TRBJ2-7 TRBV6-2/TRBV6-3 - 15 CASSYRGARRDEQYF TGTGCCAGCAGTTACCGAGGGGCCAGGAGGGACGAGCAGTACTTC
- TRBJ1-6 TRBV4-3 - 14 CASSQADRNSPLHF TGCGCCAGCAGCCAGGCGGATAGAAATTCACCCCTCCACTTT
- TRBJ1-5 TRBV7-2 TRBD1 15 CASSFDGTGDQPQHF TGTGCCAGCAGCTTTGACGGGACAGGAGATCAGCCCCAGCATTTT
- TRBJ2-7 TRBV4-1 - 15 CASSHTDSRSYEQYF TGCGCCAGCAGCCACACGGACAGCCGCTCCTACGAGCAGTACTTC
- TRBJ2-7 TRBV6-2/TRBV6-3 TRBD1 18 CASSSGQGIPRGRYEQYF TGTGCCAGCAGTTCGGGACAGGGAATTCCCAGGGGACGCTACGAGCAGTACTTC
- TRBJ2-5 TRBV5-4 TRBD1 13 CASSLAGQGAQYF TGTGCCAGCAGCTTGGCGGGACAGGGGGCCCAGTACTTC
- TRBJ2-2 TRBV2 - 15 CASSKANRGTGELFF TGTGCCAGCAGTAAGGCCAACCGGGGCACCGGGGAGCTGTTTTTT
- TRBJ2-7 TRBV5-1 - 14 CASSWKQGSYEQYF TGCGCCAGCAGCTGGAAGCAGGGATCCTACGAGCAGTACTTC
- TRBJ2-5 TRBV19 - 13 CASSIGRDGTQYF TGTGCCAGTAGTATTGGAAGGGATGGGACCCAGTACTTC
- TRBJ1-5 TRBV10-3 - 15 CAISESWGSNQPQHF TGTGCCATCAGTGAGTCTTGGGGCAGCAATCAGCCCCAGCATTTT
- TRBJ2-7 TRBV6-1 TRBD2 17 CASSEALPSGSSYEQYF TGTGCCAGCAGTGAAGCGCTTCCTAGCGGGAGCTCCTACGAGCAGTACTTC
- TRBJ1-3 TRBV5-4 - 14 CASSLAGAGNTIYF TGTGCCAGCAGCTTGGCAGGGGCCGGAAACACCATATATTTT
- TRBJ2-5 TRBV19 - 13 CASSRAGEETQYF TGTGCCAGTAGTAGGGCAGGAGAAGAGACCCAGTACTTC
- TRBJ2-3 TRBV7-9 - 15 CASSLRVTGTDTQYF TGTGCCAGCAGCTTACGGGTTACGGGCACAGATACGCAGTATTTT